A selection of T cell receptor beta chains follows, all from one sample in a study of T cell responses to AZD1222 COVID-19 vaccine. Produced via immunoSEQ multiplex PCR; TCRdb's table is partial and in-frame only. The data hold approximately 150,000 clones, with 80% to 95% observed a single time. Sequenced here: peripheral blood, sampled on day 0 of AZD1222 vaccination. These receptors were collected from an adult in good health. Each CDR3 is given with its conserved first and last residue. The D gene is left open where the match is weak. Expanded clones are given a class, and other clones once, few, many or no size at all.

d_call,clone_size,v_call,j_call,cdr3_length,cdr3_aa,cdr3_nt
TRBD1,-,TRBV7-3,TRBJ1-6,16,CASSLEGAGRNSPLHF,TGTGCCAGCAGCTTAGAGGGGGCAGGTAGAAATTCACCCCTCCACTTT
-,-,TRBV5-4,TRBJ2-7,15,CASSLKGLGGYEQYF,TGTGCCAGCAGCTTGAAAGGGCTCGGGGGCTACGAGCAGTACTTC
-,-,TRBV15,TRBJ2-2,13,CATTHLLPGELFF,TGTGCCACCACCCATCTCCTCCCCGGGGAGCTGTTTTTT
-,-,TRBV27,TRBJ1-6,12,CASSPRTSPLHF,TGTGCCAGCAGTCCTAGGACTTCACCCCTCCACTTT
-,-,TRBV15,TRBJ2-7,15,CATSRAPATSYEQYF,TGTGCCACCAGCAGAGCACCGGCCACCTCCTACGAGCAGTACTTC
TRBD2,-,TRBV19,TRBJ2-5,17,CASSIGGLAGTQETQYF,TGTGCCAGTAGTATCGGAGGACTAGCGGGAACTCAAGAGACCCAGTACTTC
-,once,TRBV3-1/TRBV3-2,TRBJ2-7,15,CASSQDRVSGYEQYF,TGTGCCAGCAGCCAAGATCGTGTTAGCGGCTACGAGCAGTACTTC
TRBD2,-,TRBV5-1,TRBJ2-2,16,CASSLVSSGNTGELFF,TGCGCCAGCAGCTTGGTTTCTAGCGGGAACACCGGGGAGCTGTTTTTT
-,-,TRBV5-1,TRBJ2-6,17,CASSLDWGASGANVLTF,TGCGCCAGCAGTTTGGACTGGGGGGCCTCTGGGGCCAACGTCCTGACTTTC
-,-,TRBV6-5,TRBJ2-7,12,CASSSNSYEQYF,TGTGCCAGCAGTTCTAATTCCTACGAGCAGTACTTC
TRBD1,few,TRBV25-1,TRBJ1-1,15,CASSDPGTGNTEAFF,TGTGCCAGCAGTGATCCCGGGACAGGGAACACTGAAGCTTTCTTT
TRBD1,-,TRBV28,TRBJ2-2,15,CASKGAGEGTGELFF,TGTGCCAGCAAGGGGGCAGGCGAAGGCACCGGGGAGCTGTTTTTT
-,once,TRBV15,TRBJ2-7,13,CATSDAPPYEQYF,TGTGCCACCAGCGACGCACCCCCCTACGAGCAGTACTTC
-,-,TRBV27,TRBJ1-1,13,CASSFPGGSEAFF,TGTGCCAGCAGTTTCCCCGGGGGTAGTGAAGCTTTCTTT
-,-,TRBV5-1,TRBJ2-1,16,CASSPEGGPRGNEQFF,TGCGCCAGCAGCCCCGAAGGCGGCCCAAGGGGCAATGAGCAGTTCTTC
-,-,TRBV12-3/TRBV12-4,TRBJ1-1,13,CASSYGSGTEAFF,TGTGCCAGCAGTTACGGATCCGGGACTGAAGCTTTCTTT
-,-,TRBV5-1,TRBJ2-5,12,CASRGGQETQYF,TGCGCAAGCAGGGGAGGGCAAGAGACCCAGTACTTC
-,once,TRBV15,TRBJ1-6,16,CATSKMGFRGNSPLHF,TGTGCCACCAGCAAGATGGGGTTTAGGGGCAATTCACCCCTCCACTTT
-,-,TRBV10-1,TRBJ2-2,16,CASSESTAGGSGELFF,TGCGCCAGCAGTGAGTCTACAGCTGGGGGTTCCGGGGAGCTGTTTTTT
-,-,TRBV2,TRBJ2-7,16,CASRLASRAWSHEQYF,TGTGCCAGCAGGCTAGCCTCAAGGGCCTGGTCCCACGAGCAGTACTTC
-,-,TRBV15,TRBJ1-5,13,CATSRDLVGAQHF,TGTGCCACCAGCAGAGATTTAGTCGGGGCCCAGCATTTT
-,-,TRBV27,TRBJ2-3,15,CASRHWTAGTDTQYF,TGTGCCAGCAGACATTGGACGGCGGGCACAGATACGCAGTATTTT
-,-,TRBV5-1,TRBJ1-1,16,CASSLIPGPPRDEAFF,TGCGCCAGCAGCTTGATTCCGGGGCCGCCTAGGGATGAAGCTTTCTTT
-,-,TRBV18,TRBJ1-1,14,CASSLRNGGLEAFF,TGTGCCAGCTCACTTCGTAACGGGGGCCTTGAAGCTTTCTTT
-,-,TRBV2,TRBJ1-4,14,CASSLTATYEKLFF,TGTGCCAGCAGCCTGACGGCCACCTATGAAAAACTGTTTTTT
-,-,TRBV7-5,TRBJ1-5,16,CVRSGQASYSNQPQHF,TGTGTCAGAAGCGGACAGGCTTCTTATAGCAATCAGCCCCAGCATTTT
-,-,TRBV5-1,TRBJ1-1,20,CASSLSEGGRRWAMNTEAFF,TGCGCCAGCAGCTTGAGCGAAGGGGGGAGGCGTTGGGCCATGAACACTGAAGCTTTCTTT
-,-,TRBV4-1,TRBJ2-2,14,CASSHNRQTGELFF,TGCGCCAGCAGCCATAATAGACAAACCGGGGAGCTGTTTTTT
TRBD2,-,TRBV5-1,TRBJ2-1,15,CASSLMGGGGNEQFF,TGCGCCAGCAGCTTAATGGGAGGCGGGGGCAATGAGCAGTTCTTC
-,-,TRBV6-5,TRBJ2-3,14,CASCHREPTDTQYF,TGTGCCAGCTGCCACCGAGAGCCCACAGATACGCAGTATTTT
-,-,TRBV6-6,TRBJ1-1,17,CASSPPPLGTQNTEAFF,TGTGCCAGCAGTCCCCCCCCTTTGGGCACACAGAACACTGAAGCTTTCTTT
TRBD1,once,TRBV9,TRBJ2-7,15,CASSVGGTGIYEQYF,TGTGCCAGCAGCGTAGGAGGGACAGGGATCTACGAGCAGTACTTC
-,-,TRBV7-9,TRBJ1-1,10,CSSMNTEAFF,TGTAGTTCCATGAACACTGAAGCTTTCTTT
-,-,TRBV27,TRBJ1-5,13,CASRLYSNQPQHF,TGTGCCAGCCGCCTCTATAGCAATCAGCCCCAGCATTTT
-,-,TRBV27,TRBJ1-1,12,CASRSWGYEAFF,TGTGCCAGCAGGTCTTGGGGGTATGAAGCTTTCTTT
TRBD1,-,TRBV10-3,TRBJ2-5,17,CAISEPPGQGNQETQYF,TGTGCCATCAGTGAGCCTCCGGGACAGGGTAACCAAGAGACCCAGTACTTC
-,-,TRBV28,TRBJ1-1,14,CASDDLGLNTEAFF,TGTGCCTCCGATGATCTGGGGTTAAACACTGAAGCTTTCTTT
-,-,TRBV29-1,TRBJ2-5,13,CSAWRPLRETQYF,TGCAGCGCCTGGAGGCCGCTAAGGGAGACCCAGTACTTC
-,-,TRBV7-9,TRBJ1-4,15,CASSPRQALNEKLFF,TGTGCCAGCAGTCCACGTCAGGCTTTAAATGAAAAACTGTTTTTT
-,-,TRBV19,TRBJ2-1,13,CASSINSYNEQFF,TGTGCCAGTAGTATAAACAGCTACAATGAGCAGTTCTTC
-,-,TRBV6-1,TRBJ2-2,16,CASSESLATDTGELFF,TGTGCCAGCAGTGAATCTTTGGCCACGGACACCGGGGAGCTGTTTTTT
-,-,TRBV7-9,TRBJ1-1,15,CASSLSDRAFLEAFF,TGTGCCAGCAGCTTAAGTGATAGGGCGTTCCTTGAAGCTTTCTTT
-,-,TRBV4-1,TRBJ2-6,19,CASSLYPTGFLSGANVLTF,TGCGCCAGCAGCCTCTACCCAACAGGGTTCCTCTCTGGGGCCAACGTCCTGACTTTC
-,-,TRBV30,TRBJ1-5,13,CAWGTRSNQPQHF,TGTGCCTGGGGGACCCGGAGCAATCAGCCCCAGCATTTT
-,-,TRBV28,TRBJ1-2,14,CASTLPGGSYGYTF,TGTGCCAGCACCCTTCCGGGGGGCTCCTATGGCTACACCTTC
TRBD2,-,TRBV7-9,TRBJ2-2,14,CASTVAGNTGELFF,TGTGCCAGCACCGTAGCGGGGAACACCGGGGAGCTGTTTTTT
-,-,TRBV5-5,TRBJ1-6,13,CASSLLGSSPLHF,TGTGCCAGCAGCTTGCTCGGCAGTTCACCCCTCCACTTT
-,-,TRBV27,TRBJ2-7,19,CASRPNTGVLGAGRDGQYF,TGTGCCAGCAGACCAAATACAGGGGTACTAGGAGCGGGGAGGGATGGGCAGTACTTC
-,-,TRBV10-3,TRBJ1-3,14,CAIRQEIAGNTIYF,TGTGCCATCAGACAGGAGATCGCTGGAAACACCATATATTTT
-,-,TRBV3-1/TRBV3-2,TRBJ1-2,16,CASSPRRWGTDYGYTF,TGTGCCAGCAGCCCACGGAGGTGGGGGACGGACTATGGCTACACCTTC
TRBD2,-,TRBV7-3,TRBJ2-1,14,CASRFGGSPNEQFF,TGTGCCAGCAGGTTCGGCGGGAGCCCCAATGAGCAGTTCTTC
-,-,TRBV20-1,TRBJ2-1,11,CSARERKGQFF,TGCAGTGCTAGAGAGAGGAAAGGGCAGTTCTTC
TRBD1,-,TRBV18,TRBJ2-2,14,CASSPQGQAGELFF,TGTGCCAGCTCACCCCAGGGACAGGCCGGGGAGCTGTTTTTT